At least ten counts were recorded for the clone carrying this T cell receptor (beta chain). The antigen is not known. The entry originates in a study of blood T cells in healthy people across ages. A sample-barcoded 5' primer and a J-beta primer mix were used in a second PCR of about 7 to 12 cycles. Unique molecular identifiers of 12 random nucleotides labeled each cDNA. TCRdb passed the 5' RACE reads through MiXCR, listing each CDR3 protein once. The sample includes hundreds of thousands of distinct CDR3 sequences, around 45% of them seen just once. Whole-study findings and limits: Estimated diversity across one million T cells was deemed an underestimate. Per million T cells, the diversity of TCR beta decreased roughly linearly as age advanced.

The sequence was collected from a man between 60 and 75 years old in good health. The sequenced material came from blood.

This CDR3 is CASSATLYGSSYEQYF. In nucleotides, the CDR3 is TGTGCCAGCAGTGCTACCCTATACGGGAGCTCCTACGAGCAGTACTTC. The chain carries TRBV25-1 and TRBJ2-7, with a possible D match to TRBD2 (6 bases). The germline gives CDR1 MGHDK, CDR2 SYGVNS. Trimming shortened V by 4 bases and J by 0 bases, and 16 bases separated the two germline ends. The CDR3 runs 16 residues.